This is a list of T cell receptor beta chains from one sample in a study of identical twins' blood T cells. TCRdb ran MiXCR on the 5' RACE reads and lists one entry per CDR3 protein. Among 350,000 to 450,000 distinct CDR3 sequences listed, 25% to 35% were seen once. The source material was PBMCs. Every receptor here comes from a woman aged 18-49 years in good health. CDR3s include the opening cysteine and the closing phenylalanine or tryptophan. D genes are given only for firm matches. Rows give clone size only sometimes, using once, few, many, or a class for an expanded clone.

d_call cdr3_length j_call v_call clone_size cdr3_aa cdr3_nt
TRBD1 14 TRBJ1-5 TRBV20-1 many CSAKQGISNQPQHF TGCAGTGCAAAACAGGGGATTAGCAATCAGCCCCAGCATTTT
- 14 TRBJ1-1 TRBV11-2 few CASRQAFRNTEAFF TGTGCCAGCAGACAGGCGTTCCGGAACACTGAAGCTTTCTTT
TRBD1 12 TRBJ1-1 TRBV30 few CAWSLQGREAFF TGTGCCTGGAGTCTACAGGGGCGGGAAGCTTTCTTT
TRBD1 14 TRBJ1-1 TRBV11-1 once CASSLTDRDTEAFF TGTGCCAGCAGCTTAACCGACAGGGACACTGAAGCTTTCTTT
- 14 TRBJ1-5 TRBV24-1 few CATSGFPDNQPQHF TGTGCCACCAGTGGTTTCCCAGACAATCAGCCCCAGCATTTT
- 16 TRBJ1-3 TRBV7-9 - CASTPRGTSSGNTIYF TGTGCCAGCACCCCTCGAGGAACTTCCTCTGGAAACACCATATATTTT
TRBD1 17 TRBJ2-3 TRBV20-1 - CSARHLYPGQFTDTQYF TGCAGTGCTAGGCACCTCTACCCGGGACAGTTCACAGATACGCAGTATTTT
TRBD1 15 TRBJ2-7 TRBV4-1 - CASSQVRQGSCEQYF TGCGCCAGCAGCCAAGTAAGACAGGGCTCTTGCGAGCAGTACTTC
- 15 TRBJ2-2 TRBV12-3/TRBV12-4 - CASRPGTERSGELFF TGTGCCAGCAGACCCGGGACGGAGAGGAGCGGGGAGCTGTTTTTT
- 12 TRBJ1-1 TRBV20-1 - CSASGFYSEAFF TGCAGTGCTAGCGGATTTTATAGTGAAGCTTTCTTT
- 14 TRBJ1-5 TRBV2 few CASRSGSSNQPQHF TGTGCCAGCAGATCGGGGTCCAGCAATCAGCCCCAGCATTTT
- 12 TRBJ2-1 TRBV20-1 - CSVVGGGNEQFF TGCAGTGTAGTCGGAGGGGGGAATGAGCAGTTCTTC